This is a list of T cell receptor beta chains from one sample in a study of T-cell reconstitution after alpha-beta-depleted transplantation in children. MiXCR, run by TCRdb on the PCR reads, gives a single entry per CDR3 protein. The sample has just over 950,000 distinct CDR3 sequences; less than 30% are singletons. The sample here was PBMCs, mostly from graft donor cells, taken 360 days after TCRalphabeta/CD19-depleted stem cell transplant. All receptors come from a boy younger than two who had a stem cell transplant for SCID, so the T cells may come from the graft donor. Both conserved end residues are part of each CDR3. The order of the fields is D gene, V gene, CDR3 protein. D genes are given only for firm matches.

-,TRBV29-1,CSVAEQAPRNYGYTF
-,TRBV5-1,CASSRHTGELFF
-,TRBV6-2/TRBV6-3,CASTMGNTEAFF
-,TRBV10-3,CAISEQGNSPLHF
TRBD2,TRBV10-3,CAIRGSGASSYNEQFF
-,TRBV20-1,CSAREDTSYNSPLHF
-,TRBV28,CASSSRGFSETQYF
TRBD1,TRBV5-1,CASSLADRGQGNEQFF
-,TRBV28,CASSYTRGVYEQYF
TRBD2,TRBV10-3,CAISETRLAGGPPYEQYF
-,TRBV7-3,CASSPVVSSYNEQFF
-,TRBV12-3/TRBV12-4,CASSLWGGAVENEQFF
TRBD1,TRBV5-1,CASRKGTGPTDTQYF
-,TRBV5-1,CASSFTGSSGANVLTF
TRBD2,TRBV5-1,CASSSLAGGRETQYF
-,TRBV7-8,CASSLQGFRNTEAFF
-,TRBV9,CASSVSMTTRYGYTF
-,TRBV4-2,CASSLQLGQPQHF
-,TRBV12-3/TRBV12-4,CASSFVAYEQYF
-,TRBV5-1,CASSLMVASYNEQFF